The 27 T cell receptor beta chains below were found in one sample sequenced in a study of blood T cell repertoires in COVID-19. Sequencing was performed with immunoSEQ multiplex PCR; in TCRdb, only in-frame clones are kept and a portion is missing. Of more than 110,000 clones in the sample, around nine tenths were seen once. Material: peripheral blood. These receptors all come from a woman between 40 and 55 years old with acute or convalescent COVID-19.

The chain has TRBV7-2 and TRBJ1-2; D not certain. Between the trimmed V and J ends, which lost 7 bases and 2 bases, there was a span of 8 bases. CDR3 length equals 12 residues. Germline CDR1 reads SGHTA; CDR2 reads FQGNSA. The CDR3 loop reads CASTPENYGYTF. The CDR3 DNA reads TGTGCCAGCACCCCGGAGAACTATGGCTACACCTTC.

V usage is TRBV24-1 and J usage is TRBJ2-2; D gene ambiguous. The V end was cut by 5 bases, the J end by 7 bases, with 7 bases between. Germline V gene data show CDR1 as KGHDR and CDR2 as SFDVKD. The CDR3 consists of 12 residues. CDR3 amino acids: CATSGPGGELFF. CDR3 nucleotides: TGTGCCACCAGTGGCCCGGGCGGGGAGCTGTTTTTT.

This sequence joins TRBV7-2 and TRBJ1-5, with TRBD1 identical over 12 bases. This CDR3 comprises 15 residues. Per germline, CDR1 SGHTA and CDR2 FQGNSA. V gave up 0 bases and J gave up 9 bases; unmatched junction bases: 3. CDR3 region: CASSLAGQGAGPQHF. The CDR3 DNA is TGTGCCAGCAGCTTAGCGGGACAGGGGGCAGGGCCCCAGCATTTT.

J is TRBJ1-2 and V is TRBV7-9; 8 nucleotides match TRBD1. The length of the CDR3 is 13 residues. CDR1 and CDR2 (germline): SEHNR, FQNEAQ (reference sequence). Trimming removed 5 bases from V and 4 bases from J; junction bases left unmatched: 3. DNA for the CDR3: TGTGCCAGCAGCCATGGACAGGGCTATGGCTACACCTTC. It encodes CASSHGQGYGYTF.

This clone occurred a few times. V is TRBV7-8 and J is TRBJ2-7, with unresolved D. V gave up 5 bases and J gave up 7 bases, with 9 bases separating them. This CDR3 comprises 11 residues. Germline values: CDR1 SGHVS, CDR2 FQNEAQ. DNA for the CDR3: TGTGCCAGCAGCCGAGGCAGGGAGCAGTACTTC. It specifies CASSRGREQYF. The variable domain in full, completed from reference TRBV7-8 and TRBJ2-7, reads GAGVSQSPRYKVAKRGQDVALRCDPISGHVSLFWYQQALGQGPEFLTYFQNEAQLDKSGLPSDRFFAERPEGSVSTLKIQRTQQEDSAVYLCASSRGREQYFGPGTRLTVT.

This clone was counted once. The J gene is TRBJ1-2, the V gene TRBV21-1; the table's D call TRBD1 went unverified against the DNA. TRBV21-1 is annotated as a pseudogene. The CDR3 consists of 15 residues. The CDR3 protein is CASSRDREPIYGYTF. CDR3 coding DNA: TGTGCCAGCAGCAGAGACAGGGAGCCGATTTATGGCTACACCTTC.

DNA of the CDR3: TGCGCCAGCAGCCCCTATCTCGGGGACAGGGGGCAGGATACGCAGTATTTT. Translating gives CASSPYLGDRGQDTQYF. The V gene is TRBV5-1, the J gene TRBJ2-3; 12 bases agree with TRBD1. The J segment lost 6 bases and the V segment lost 4 bases, leaving 12 bases of the junction unmatched. Germline V lookup: CDR1 SGHRS, CDR2 YFSETQ. This CDR3 region has 17 residues.

V is TRBV11-1 and J is TRBJ2-7, with 10 bases aligning to TRBD1. CDR3 length: 14 residues. V gave up 4 bases and J gave up 4 bases; unmatched junction bases: 4. Germline values: CDR1 SGHAT, CDR2 FQDESV (reference sequence). CDR3 region: CASSSRQGAYEQYF. Written as DNA, the CDR3 is TGTGCCAGCAGCTCCCGACAGGGGGCATACGAGCAGTACTTC.

This clone appeared a single time. V usage is TRBV28 and J usage is TRBJ1-4; the D is unclear. Germline V gene data show CDR1 as MDHEN and CDR2 as SYDVKM. The V gene lost 3 bases and the J gene lost 5 bases, with 10 bases spanning the gap. The CDR3 sequence is 14 residues long. The CDR3 DNA reads as TGTGCCAGCAGTTTGGCGGCGGCGAATGAAAAACTGTTTTTT. Protein product: CASSLAAANEKLFF.

This chain uses TRBV9 with TRBJ2-5; D possibly corresponds to TRBD1 (5 bases). V dropped 3 bases and J dropped 4 bases, with 13 bases sitting between them. This CDR3 comprises 14 residues. CDR1 and CDR2 (germline): SGDLS, YYNGEE. As DNA, the CDR3 is TGTGCCAGCAGCGAAGAGTGGGGCGGAGAGACCCAGTACTTC. This sequence encodes CASSEEWGGETQYF.

This chain joins TRBV29-1 and TRBJ1-2; D is perhaps TRBD1 (6 bases). Trimming cost V 5 bases and J 8 bases, with 15 bases left between them. CDR1 and CDR2 from the germline V gene are SQVTM and ANQGSEA. The CDR3 totals 12 residues. In nucleotides, the CDR3 is TGCAGCGTTCGGACAGAGTATGGGGGCTACACCTTC. Translated, it gives CSVRTEYGGYTF.

The V call is TRBV10-2, the J call TRBJ2-7; D unresolved. V dropped 3 bases and J dropped 0 bases, with 9 bases sitting between them. CDR1 and CDR2 (germline): WSHSY, SAAADI. This CDR3 has 14 residues. The CDR3 DNA reads TGCGCCAGCAGTGAACGGTGGTCCTCCTACGAGCAGTACTTC. It encodes CASSERWSSYEQYF.

The chain carries TRBV4-2 and TRBJ1-5, with D possibly matching TRBD1 (5 bases). Trimming removed 4 bases at V and 0 bases at J, with 19 bases between. Germline V gene sequence: CDR1 LGHNA, CDR2 YNFKEQ. CDR3 length equals 18 residues. The CDR3 here is CASSLGTPYSGSNQPQHF. As DNA, the CDR3 is TGTGCCAGCAGCCTAGGGACCCCCTATAGCGGTAGCAATCAGCCCCAGCATTTT.

The V and J genes are TRBV7-2 and TRBJ1-6; no definite D call. V lost 5 bases, J lost 12 bases, and 23 bases lay in between. The germline gives CDR1 SGHTA, CDR2 FQGNSA. The CDR3 is 16 residues long. CDR3 bases: TGTGCCAGCAGCCTCCCGGAGGAAGGATTGCTCAGACCCCTCCACTTT. The encoded protein is CASSLPEEGLLRPLHF.

This clone was seen once. The rearrangement joins TRBV13 to TRBJ2-5; TRBD1 agrees at 9 bases. CDR1 is PRHDT and CDR2 is FYEKMQ in the germline V gene (reference sequence). The CDR3 sequence is 15 residues long. With V trimmed by 2 bases and J by 5 bases, 6 bases remained unmatched. The CDR3 DNA reads as TGTGCCAGCAGCTTACGGGACAGGGTTTGGGAGACCCAGTACTTC. Encoded protein: CASSLRDRVWETQYF.

J is TRBJ1-1 and V is TRBV5-1, with TRBD1 identical over 7 bases. Germline V lookup: CDR1 SGHRS, CDR2 YFSETQ. This CDR3 has 18 amino acids. Losses at the gene ends were 0 bases for V and 1 base for J; bases not matched to a gene: 12. For the CDR3, the DNA is TGCGCCAGCAGCTTGGGACAGGGAATATTCACCTCGAACACTGAAGCTTTCTTT. It specifies CASSLGQGIFTSNTEAFF. The full variable domain, with the rest looked up from reference TRBV5-1 and TRBJ1-1, is KAGVTQTPRYLIKTRGQQVTLSCSPISGHRSVSWYQQTPGQGLQFLFEYFSETQRNKGNFPGRFSGRQFSNSRSEMNVSTLELGDSALYLCASSLGQGIFTSNTEAFFGQGTRLTVV.

The chain uses TRBV3-1 (or the pseudogene TRBV3-2) and TRBJ2-2; 10 positions match TRBD2. Germline assignment: CDR1 LGHDT and CDR2 YNNKEL (reference sequence). J lost 7 bases, V lost 4 bases, and 9 bases had no gene match. The CDR3 runs to 16 residues. The CDR3 nucleotides read TGTGCCAGCAGCCTATCCAGCGGGGGGGCCGACGGGGAGCTGTTTTTT. Protein product: CASSLSSGGADGELFF.

The CDR3 DNA follows: TGTGCCAGCAGCTTAACCGGACGAAGGGACAGGGGCTCACCCCTCCACTTT. As protein: CASSLTGRRDRGSPLHF. The rearrangement links TRBV7-3 to TRBJ1-6; 10 bases line up with TRBD1. V lost 0 bases, J lost 10 bases, and 9 bases stayed unmatched. Per the germline V gene, CDR1 is SGHTA and CDR2 is FQGTGA. The CDR3 length is 17 residues.

The chain carries TRBV27 and TRBJ2-1; 9 bases are shared with TRBD2. With 0 bases clipped from V and 7 bases from J, the junction kept 4 bases outside the gene matches. Germline CDR1 is MNHEY and CDR2 is SMNVEV (reference sequence). The CDR3 has 15 amino acids. Here the CDR3 DNA reads TGTGCCAGCAGTTTATCGTGGGGACTAGCTAATGAGCAGTTCTTC. Amino acids: CASSLSWGLANEQFF.

V usage is TRBV5-1 and J usage is TRBJ2-1, with 7 positions matching TRBD2. With V trimmed by 6 bases and J by 6 bases, 9 bases remained unmatched. This CDR3 contains 14 residues. CDR1 is SGHRS, CDR2 YFSETQ, per germline. The CDR3 sequence is CASNEGGRVNEQFF. The DNA for the CDR3 is TGCGCCAGCAATGAGGGAGGGAGGGTCAATGAGCAGTTCTTC.

This clone has just one count. The J gene is TRBJ2-7, the V gene TRBV19; TRBD1 aligns across 7 bases. J gave up 5 bases and V 6 bases, and 7 bases lay outside the gene matches. The CDR3 spans 13 residues. The germline gives CDR1 LNHDA, CDR2 SQIVND (reference sequence). The CDR3 DNA reads as TGTGCCAGTAGCAGACAGGGAAGAAACGAGCAGTACTTC. Amino acid sequence: CASSRQGRNEQYF.

The V gene is TRBV4-3, the J gene TRBJ2-1; D is possibly TRBD2 (7 bases). V was shortened by 3 bases and J by 4 bases, with 19 bases between the two germline ends. Looked up from germline, CDR1 is LGHNA and CDR2 is YSLEER. The CDR3 has 17 amino acids. CDR3 amino acids: CASSHPLGGGEYNEQFF. The CDR3 DNA follows: TGCGCCAGCAGCCACCCCCTGGGAGGGGGGGAATACAATGAGCAGTTCTTC.

The chain employs TRBV28 and TRBJ2-7; 9 bases align to TRBD1. V was clipped by 3 bases and J by 6 bases; unmatched bases: 12. The CDR3 runs to 16 residues. Per the germline V gene, CDR1 is MDHEN and CDR2 is SYDVKM. CDR3 sequence (DNA): TGTGCCAGCAGTTTCCCAACCCGGGACAGGGACCGCGAGCAGTACTTC. Its protein product is CASSFPTRDRDREQYF.

This clone was seen once. This chain uses TRBV18 with TRBJ1-6; possibly TRBD1 for D (5 bases). CDR1 is KGHSH, CDR2 LQKENI, per germline. This CDR3 has 16 amino acids. V dropped 2 bases and J dropped 7 bases, with 15 bases sitting between them. CDR3 region: CASSPTGEAKNSPLHF. CDR3 sequence (DNA): TGTGCCAGCTCACCAACGGGGGAAGCCAAGAATTCACCCCTCCACTTT.

This chain joins TRBV19 and TRBJ1-2; TRBD1 matches at 7 bases. Germline V lookup: CDR1 LNHDA, CDR2 SQIVND (reference sequence). This CDR3 has 12 amino acids. V shed 8 bases and J 4 bases; nucleotides not matched to a gene: 4. This CDR3 is CASSGQSYGYTF. Written as DNA, the CDR3 is TGTGCCAGTTCGGGACAGAGCTATGGCTACACCTTC.

This clone was seen only once. The genes are TRBV27 and TRBJ2-1, with 8 nucleotides matching TRBD1. Germline V gene data show CDR1 as MNHEY and CDR2 as SMNVEV (reference sequence). Trimming took 6 bases from V and 9 from J; bases not matched to a gene: 4. The CDR3 consists of 12 residues. The CDR3 loop reads CASRWTGSEQFF. CDR3 nucleotide sequence: TGTGCCAGCAGGTGGACAGGGAGTGAGCAGTTCTTC.

This clone was observed a handful of times. CDR3 nucleotide sequence: TGTGCCAGCAGACTAACAGGGGGAGATTCCTACGAGCAGTACTTC. Translation: CASRLTGGDSYEQYF. This chain joins TRBV27 and TRBJ2-7, with 8 bases identical to TRBD1. J lost 1 base, V lost 6 bases, and 8 bases had no gene match. CDR3 length equals 15 residues. The germline V gene has CDR1 MNHEY and CDR2 SMNVEV (reference sequence).